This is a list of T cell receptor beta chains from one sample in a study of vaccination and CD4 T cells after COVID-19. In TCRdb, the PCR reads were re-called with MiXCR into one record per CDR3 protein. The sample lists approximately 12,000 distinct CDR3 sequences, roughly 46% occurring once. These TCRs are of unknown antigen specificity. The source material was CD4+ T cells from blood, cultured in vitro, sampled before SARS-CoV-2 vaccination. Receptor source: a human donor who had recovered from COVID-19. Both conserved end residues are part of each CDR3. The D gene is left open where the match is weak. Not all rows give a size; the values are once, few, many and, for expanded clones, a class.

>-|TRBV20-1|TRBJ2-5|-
CSARGEETQYF
TGCAGTGCTAGGGGCGAAGAGACCCAGTACTTC
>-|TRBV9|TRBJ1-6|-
CASSTGPERDSPLHF
TGTGCCAGCAGCACCGGCCCCGAACGGGATTCACCCCTCCACTTT
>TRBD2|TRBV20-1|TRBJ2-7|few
CSAHKNQHGGSSYEQYF
TGCAGTGCCCACAAGAATCAACACGGCGGGAGCTCCTACGAGCAGTACTTC
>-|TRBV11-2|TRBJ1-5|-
CASSPGGNQPQHF
TGTGCCAGCAGCCCGGGGGGGAATCAGCCCCAGCATTTT
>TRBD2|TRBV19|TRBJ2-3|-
CASSIVAGGPTDTQYF
TGTGCCAGTAGTATAGTAGCGGGAGGGCCCACAGATACGCAGTATTTT
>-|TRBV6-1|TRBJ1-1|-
CASATPNTEAFF
TGTGCCAGCGCAACACCGAACACTGAAGCTTTCTTT
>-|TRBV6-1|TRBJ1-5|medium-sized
CASSEGTEGHQPQHF
TGTGCCAGCAGTGAAGGGACAGAAGGTCACCAGCCCCAGCATTTT
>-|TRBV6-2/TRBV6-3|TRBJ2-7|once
CASSAGTPPYEQYF
TGTGCCAGCAGTGCCGGGACGCCACCCTACGAGCAGTACTTC
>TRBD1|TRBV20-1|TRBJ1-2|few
CSARDREVYGYTF
TGCAGTGCTCGGGACAGGGAGGTCTATGGCTACACCTTC
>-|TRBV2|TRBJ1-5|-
CASSELVFNQPQHF
TGTGCCAGCAGTGAATTGGTCTTCAATCAGCCCCAGCATTTT
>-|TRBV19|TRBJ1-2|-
CASIAGGAERGYTF
TGTGCCAGTATTGCCGGGGGGGCGGAAAGAGGCTACACCTTC
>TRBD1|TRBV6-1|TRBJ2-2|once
CASSGRQGVWNTGELFF
TGTGCCAGCAGTGGGCGACAGGGGGTTTGGAACACCGGGGAGCTGTTTTTT
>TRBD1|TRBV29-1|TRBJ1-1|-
CSVRGTGGLRTEAFF
TGCAGCGTCCGCGGGACAGGGGGCTTGCGCACTGAAGCTTTCTTT
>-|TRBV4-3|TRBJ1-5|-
CASSQDIVGVGQPQHF
TGCGCCAGCAGCCAAGATATTGTCGGGGTTGGTCAGCCCCAGCATTTT
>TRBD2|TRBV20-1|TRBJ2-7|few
CSARVSSGGTISYEQYF
TGCAGTGCTAGAGTGAGTAGCGGGGGGACTATCTCCTACGAGCAGTACTTC
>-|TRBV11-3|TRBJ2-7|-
CASSAGSTTYEQYF
TGTGCCAGCAGCGCCGGCAGTACCACCTACGAGCAGTACTTC
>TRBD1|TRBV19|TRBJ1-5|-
CASSGQGAVSNQPQHF
TGTGCCAGTAGTGGACAGGGGGCGGTGAGCAATCAGCCCCAGCATTTT
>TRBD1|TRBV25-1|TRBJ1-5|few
CASSLPGQERPQHF
TGTGCCAGCAGTCTACCGGGACAGGAACGGCCCCAGCATTTT
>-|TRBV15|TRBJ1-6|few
CATRRNYNSPLHF
TGTGCCACCAGAAGAAACTATAATTCACCCCTCCACTTT
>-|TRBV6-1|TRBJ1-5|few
CASSEQTNQPQHF
TGTGCCAGCAGTGAACAGACGAATCAGCCCCAGCATTTT
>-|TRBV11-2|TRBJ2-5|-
CASSSQATKETQYF
TGTGCCAGCAGCTCACAAGCGACAAAAGAGACCCAGTACTTC
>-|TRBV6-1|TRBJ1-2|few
CASRAGGRVQSYGYTF
TGTGCCAGCAGGGCGGGAGGCAGGGTACAGAGCTATGGCTACACCTTC
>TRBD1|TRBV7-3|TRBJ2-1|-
CASSPGQGGDEQFF
TGTGCCAGCAGCCCCGGACAGGGGGGCGATGAGCAGTTCTTC
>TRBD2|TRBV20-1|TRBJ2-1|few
CSARDLGLAQRDEQFF
TGCAGTGCTAGAGACCTGGGACTAGCGCAACGCGATGAGCAGTTCTTC
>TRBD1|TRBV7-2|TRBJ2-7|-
CASKLGTGTYEQYF
TGTGCCAGCAAGTTGGGGACAGGGACCTACGAGCAGTACTTC
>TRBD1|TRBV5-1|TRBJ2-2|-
CASYRDRDTGELFF
TGCGCCAGCTACCGGGACAGGGACACCGGGGAGCTGTTTTTT
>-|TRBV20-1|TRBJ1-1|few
CSAREREGRPFF
TGCAGTGCTAGAGAAAGAGAAGGGAGGCCTTTCTTT
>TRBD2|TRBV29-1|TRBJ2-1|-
CSVDIAGGNEQFF
TGCAGCGTTGATATAGCGGGGGGAAATGAGCAGTTCTTC
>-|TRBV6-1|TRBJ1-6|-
CASRRGQDSYNSPLHF
TGTGCCAGCAGGAGAGGTCAGGACTCCTATAATTCACCCCTCCACTTT
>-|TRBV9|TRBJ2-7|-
CASSVDQWEAEQYF
TGTGCCAGCAGCGTAGATCAATGGGAAGCCGAGCAGTACTTC